Listed below are T cell receptor beta chains from one sample, sequenced in a study of vaccination and CD4 T cells after COVID-19. TCRdb processed the PCR reads anew with MiXCR; each CDR3 protein has one entry. Of about 5,500 distinct CDR3 sequences listed, 30% to 35% were seen once; the top ten hold 30% to 40%. No antigen is known for these receptors. This sample comprised CD4+ T cells from blood, cultured in vitro, obtained after SARS-CoV-2 vaccination. The receptors here all came from a human donor who had recovered from COVID-19. The CDR3 runs from the conserved cysteine through the conserved F or W. Fields, in order: D gene, clone size, J gene, V gene, CDR3 DNA, CDR3 protein. A D gene is named only where the DNA matches it firmly. Some rows have no size entry. The others give once, few or many, or a class for an expanded clone.

d_gene: -; abundance: -; j_gene: TRBJ2-1; v_gene: TRBV20-1; CDR3nt: TGCAGTGCTAGATCCGGGTACGGGCAGTTCTTC; CDR3aa: CSARSGYGQFF
d_gene: TRBD1; abundance: -; j_gene: TRBJ2-3; v_gene: TRBV19; CDR3nt: TGTGCCAGTAGTATCGGACAGGGCACAGATACGCAGTATTTT; CDR3aa: CASSIGQGTDTQYF
d_gene: -; abundance: -; j_gene: TRBJ2-5; v_gene: TRBV2; CDR3nt: TGTGCCAGCAGTGAGGGGGGATTGGAGACCCAGTACTTC; CDR3aa: CASSEGGLETQYF
d_gene: TRBD1; abundance: few; j_gene: TRBJ2-7; v_gene: TRBV6-1; CDR3nt: TGTGCCAGCAGTGTGGACAGGGGTGGGGGCGAGCAGTACTTC; CDR3aa: CASSVDRGGGEQYF
d_gene: TRBD1; abundance: few; j_gene: TRBJ2-7; v_gene: TRBV27; CDR3nt: TGTGCCAGCAGTCCCCAAGGGGGCGATGCTTACGAGCAGTACTTC; CDR3aa: CASSPQGGDAYEQYF
d_gene: -; abundance: -; j_gene: TRBJ1-5; v_gene: TRBV20-1; CDR3nt: TGCAGTGCTAGACTTCCATCCCAAGCAAGCAATCAGCCCCAGCATTTT; CDR3aa: CSARLPSQASNQPQHF
d_gene: TRBD1; abundance: few; j_gene: TRBJ2-2; v_gene: TRBV4-3; CDR3nt: TGCGCCAGCAGCCAAGGGCAGGGGGCCCTTGGTGGGGAGCTGTTTTTT; CDR3aa: CASSQGQGALGGELFF
d_gene: -; abundance: few; j_gene: TRBJ2-1; v_gene: TRBV7-8; CDR3nt: TGTGCCAGCAGCCCAACAGGAGACAATGAGCAGTTCTTC; CDR3aa: CASSPTGDNEQFF
d_gene: TRBD1; abundance: -; j_gene: TRBJ2-7; v_gene: TRBV30; CDR3nt: TGTGCCTGGAGTCCCGGGACAGGGGCCCACGAGCAGTACTTC; CDR3aa: CAWSPGTGAHEQYF
d_gene: -; abundance: -; j_gene: TRBJ2-1; v_gene: TRBV24-1; CDR3nt: TGTGCCACCAGTGATTTTGCCTCAAACAATGAGCAGTTCTTC; CDR3aa: CATSDFASNNEQFF
d_gene: -; abundance: -; j_gene: TRBJ2-1; v_gene: TRBV24-1; CDR3nt: TGTGCCACCAGTGATGTGGGACTGCACAATGAGCAGTTCTTC; CDR3aa: CATSDVGLHNEQFF